This T cell receptor beta chain was identified during a study of blood T cell repertoires in COVID-19. Overall study: T cells, B-cell-depleted T cells, or PBMCs supplied cDNA or gDNA.

CDR3 size: 13 residues. Germline CDR1 and CDR2: SGDLS and YYNGEE. V lost 0 bases, J lost 5 bases, and 6 bases lay in between. While infection was still active, Seattle patients were enrolled and then followed longitudinally. Measured with immunoSEQ multiplex PCR; TCRdb has only the in-frame clones, and not every one. The data contain about 250,000 clones, 85% of them singletons. The chain employs TRBV9 and TRBJ1-5; D ambiguous. The clonotype was recovered from a man aged 50-60 years with COVID-19, enrolled during active disease. The sequenced material came from peripheral blood. The CDR3 sequence is CASSVVPDQPQHF. In DNA form, the CDR3 reads TGTGCCAGCAGCGTAGTCCCTGATCAGCCCCAGCATTTT.